One and the same sample provided the 26 T cell receptor beta chains below, sequenced in a study of blood T cell repertoires in COVID-19. Generated by immunoSEQ multiplex PCR, the TCRdb table keeps only in-frame clones and is missing some. The data contain about 150,000 clones, 70% to 85% of them singletons. The sample was peripheral blood. These receptors originate from a woman aged 45-60 years with acute or convalescent COVID-19.

This clone was counted between two and nine times. The chain combines TRBV7-9 with TRBJ1-5; TRBD1 aligns across 8 bases. The ends lost 5 bases at V and 6 bases at J; junction bases unmatched: 6. Germline V gives CDR1 SEHNR, CDR2 FQNEAQ (reference sequence). This CDR3 has 14 residues. CDR3 sequence reads: CASSRGQGSQPQHF. The CDR3 coding sequence is TGTGCCAGCAGCCGCGGACAGGGCAGTCAGCCCCAGCATTTT.

The V call is TRBV3-1 (or the pseudogene TRBV3-2), the J call TRBJ2-1; TRBD2 agrees at 13 bases. This CDR3 region has 16 residues. The ends lost 4 bases at V and 7 bases at J; junction bases unmatched: 7. CDR1 and CDR2 (germline): LGHDT, YNNKEL (reference sequence). The CDR3 sequence is CASSLLTSGRPNEQFF. The CDR3 region has the DNA TGTGCCAGCAGCCTTCTGACTAGCGGGAGGCCAAATGAGCAGTTCTTC.

This chain joins TRBV7-2 and TRBJ2-5; the D gene is possibly TRBD2 (7 bases). V lost 10 bases and J 4 bases, leaving 22 bases between the germline ends. The CDR3 spans 15 residues. Germline CDR1 is SGHTA and CDR2 is FQGNSA. The DNA for the CDR3 is TGTGCCACGCAATTTCAAGGGGGGGAGGGAGAGACCCAGTACTTC. Protein product: CATQFQGGEGETQYF.

This clone turned up a few times. The chain uses TRBV28 and TRBJ2-1; 9 bases match TRBD2. Germline CDR1 and CDR2: MDHEN and SYDVKM. The CDR3 runs 15 residues. J lost 9 bases, V lost 2 bases, and 8 bases had no gene match. The CDR3 DNA reads as TGTGCCAGCAGTTTAAATGGCGGGAGGGGGTCTGAGCAGTTCTTC. Translation: CASSLNGGRGSEQFF.

This clone was detected only a few times. The chain uses TRBV7-2 and TRBJ2-7, with 10 positions matching TRBD1. CDR3 length: 14 amino acids. The V and J ends lost 5 bases and 3 bases, in that order; junction bases with no gene match: 4. CDR1 is SGHTA and CDR2 is FQGNSA in the germline V gene. In nucleotides, the CDR3 is TGTGCCAGCAGCCGGGACAGGGGAGTCTACGAGCAGTACTTC. This codes for CASSRDRGVYEQYF.

As DNA, the CDR3 is TGCGCCAGCAGCCAACTAGCGGAGACCCAGTACTTC. It codes for CASSQLAETQYF. The chain couples TRBV4-1 to TRBJ2-5; weak D call: TRBD2 (6 bases). CDR1 and CDR2 from the germline V gene are MGHRA and YSYEKL. Trimming removed 2 bases at V and 5 bases at J, with 6 bases between. The CDR3 has 12 amino acids.

A note on this clone: The junction differs from germline at one of its ends, possibly a read error. The chain carries TRBV10-3 and TRBJ2-2; D possibly corresponds to TRBD2 (6 bases). Germline assignment: CDR1 ENHRY and CDR2 SYGVKD. This CDR3 region has 15 residues. CDR3 nucleotide sequence: TGTGCCATCAGGGAAATGGGACTGAACTCCGGGGAGCTGTTTTTT. It translates to CAIREMGLNSGELFF.

The chain employs TRBV6-6 and TRBJ1-2, with TRBD1 matching 10 bases. This CDR3 region has 15 residues. The ends lost 6 bases at V and 4 bases at J; junction bases unmatched: 8. Germline V gene data show CDR1 as MNHNY and CDR2 as SVGAGI (reference sequence). CDR3 amino acids: CASRGPTGGSYGYTF. CDR3 sequence (DNA): TGTGCCAGCAGAGGACCGACAGGGGGCTCCTATGGCTACACCTTC.

The J gene is TRBJ2-5, the V gene TRBV28; 14 bases match TRBD2. The CDR3 extends over 17 amino acids. With V trimmed by 5 bases and J by 3 bases, 8 bases remained unmatched. CDR1 and CDR2 (germline): MDHEN, SYDVKM. In DNA, the CDR3 is TGTGCCAGCAGTAACCGGGGACTAGCGGGAGCCAAAGAGACCCAGTACTTC. Translated, it gives CASSNRGLAGAKETQYF. Together with reference TRBV28 and TRBJ2-5, the CDR3 gives the full variable domain: DVKVTQSSRYLVKRTGEKVFLECVQDMDHENMFWYRQDPGLGLRLIYFSYDVKMKEKGDIPEGYSVSREKKERFSLILESASTNQTSMYLCASSNRGLAGAKETQYFGPGTRLLVL.

The chain links TRBV3-1 (or the pseudogene TRBV3-2) to TRBJ2-1, with 7 bases lining up with TRBD1. Germline V gives CDR1 LGHDT, CDR2 YNNKEL (reference sequence). This CDR3 comprises 11 residues. V gave up 1 base and J gave up 12 bases; unmatched junction bases: 0. Here the CDR3 reads CASSQGDRQFF. The CDR3 nucleotides are TGTGCCAGCAGCCAAGGGGACAGGCAGTTCTTC.

This chain links TRBV4-2 with TRBJ1-6; D is possibly TRBD1 (5 bases). The V end was cut by 4 bases, the J end by 7 bases, with 14 bases between. Per the germline V gene, CDR1 is LGHNA and CDR2 is YNFKEQ. The CDR3 loop spans 15 amino acids. DNA of the CDR3: TGTGCCAGCAGCCGGGAGGGGACGCAAAATTCACCCCTCCACTTT. Its protein product is CASSREGTQNSPLHF.

V and J are TRBV11-2 and TRBJ2-7; 9 bases are shared with TRBD1. The trim removed 0 bases at V and 4 bases at J, leaving 4 bases unmatched. CDR1 SGHAT and CDR2 FQNNGV come from the germline V gene. The CDR3 totals 15 residues. In DNA, the CDR3 is TGTGCCAGCAGCTTAGACCGGGACAGGGAATACGAGCAGTACTTC. Protein product: CASSLDRDREYEQYF. Drawing the rest from reference TRBV11-2 and TRBJ2-7, the complete variable domain is EAGVAQSPRYKIIEKRQSVAFWCNPISGHATLYWYQQILGQGPKLLIQFQNNGVVDDSQLPKDRFSAERLKGVDSTLKIQPAKLEDSAVYLCASSLDRDREYEQYFGPGTRLTVT.

The gene calls are TRBV4-3 and TRBJ2-2; TRBD2 agrees at 8 bases. J was trimmed by 4 bases and V by 1 base; bases with no gene match: 8. The CDR3 runs 17 residues. Germline V gives CDR1 LGHNA, CDR2 YSLEER. The DNA for the CDR3 is TGCGCCAGCAGCCAAGCTACGGGGGGGGCCGGCACCGGGGAGCTGTTTTTT. Translating it yields CASSQATGGAGTGELFF.

This chain connects TRBV4-2 to TRBJ2-2; TRBD2 agrees at 11 bases. CDR1 LGHNA and CDR2 YNFKEQ come from the germline V gene. There are 16 residues in the CDR3. The V gene end was trimmed by 3 bases and the J gene end by 4 bases; junction bases not matched to a gene: 4. The chain's CDR3 is CASSHVTSGSTGELFF. The CDR3 nucleotides read TGTGCCAGCAGCCATGTTACTAGCGGGAGCACCGGGGAGCTGTTTTTT.

This clone came up once. The rearrangement joins TRBV19 to TRBJ2-7, with TRBD1 matching 7 bases. V was pared by 9 bases and J by 6 bases, with 11 bases of the junction left unmatched. This CDR3 contains 13 residues. Germline CDR1 and CDR2: LNHDA and SQIVND (reference sequence). DNA of the CDR3: TGTGCCAGGGGAAGGACAGGTCACTGCGAGCAGTACTTC. Translated, it gives CARGRTGHCEQYF.

This clone was counted a single time. The chain recombines TRBV6-5 with TRBJ1-4; D unclear. Germline CDR1 is MNHEY and CDR2 is SVGAGI. This CDR3 comprises 13 residues. Deletions cut 5 bases from V and 5 bases from J, with 9 bases between. The CDR3 reads CASSKRRNEKLFF. CDR3 nucleotide sequence: TGTGCCAGCAGTAAAAGGAGAAATGAAAAACTGTTTTTT.

V is TRBV4-2 and J is TRBJ2-7; 9 bases align to TRBD1. The V and J ends lost 4 bases and 0 bases, in that order; junction bases with no gene match: 4. The CDR3 runs 15 residues. Germline CDR1 LGHNA, CDR2 YNFKEQ. The CDR3 DNA is TGTGCCAGCAGCCGCCCGGGACAGGGCTCCTACGAGCAGTACTTC. It encodes CASSRPGQGSYEQYF.

The J gene is TRBJ1-4, the V gene TRBV5-1, with 9 bases fitting TRBD1. The CDR3 has 15 amino acids. CDR1 is SGHRS, CDR2 YFSETQ, per germline. V dropped 3 bases and J dropped 6; count of bases not matched to a gene: 6. CDR3 coding DNA: TGCGCCAGCAGCTGGGGTGACAGGGGGGATGAAAAACTGTTTTTT. The encoded protein is CASSWGDRGDEKLFF.

The chain uses TRBV12-5 and TRBJ2-1; tentatively, D is TRBD1 (6 bases). V gave up 4 bases and J gave up 5 bases, with 15 bases separating them. The CDR3 is 15 amino acids. Germline V lookup: CDR1 LGHNT, CDR2 FRNRAP. The CDR3 region has the DNA TGTGCTAGTGGTTCCACGCCCAGGGGAAACAATGAGCAGTTCTTC. It encodes CASGSTPRGNNEQFF.

The chain recombines TRBV6-1 with TRBJ2-2, with D possibly TRBD2 on 6 matching bases. This CDR3 has 15 amino acids. Germline CDR1 and CDR2: MNHNS and SASEGT. V was shortened by 2 bases and J by 6 bases, with 13 bases between the two germline ends. The CDR3, as DNA: TGTGCCAGCAGTGAATTTAAGGGCGGGGCCGGGGAGCTGTTTTTT. Amino acids: CASSEFKGGAGELFF.

The chain is built from TRBV10-3 and TRBJ2-7; 8 bases fit TRBD2. The germline V gene encodes CDR1 ENHRY and CDR2 SYGVKD. The CDR3 extends over 17 amino acids. The ends lost 5 bases at V and 0 bases at J; junction bases unmatched: 12. CDR3 sequence reads: CAISQAESGGSSYEQYF. CDR3 sequence (DNA): TGTGCCATCAGTCAAGCAGAGAGCGGGGGTAGCTCCTACGAGCAGTACTTC.

V usage is TRBV28 and J usage is TRBJ1-5, with 7 positions matching TRBD1. Germline CDR1 and CDR2: MDHEN and SYDVKM. Trimming removed 8 bases from V and 5 bases from J; junction bases left unmatched: 6. The CDR3 runs to 13 residues. The CDR3 loop is CASLQGPYQPQHF. In DNA, the CDR3 is TGTGCCAGCTTACAGGGGCCCTATCAGCCCCAGCATTTT.

This clone was seen just once. The V and J genes are TRBV7-2 and TRBJ1-3; D may be TRBD1 (6 bases). This CDR3 has 15 amino acids. CDR1 and CDR2 (germline): SGHTA, FQGNSA. Between the trimmed V and J ends, which lost 3 bases and 0 bases, there was a span of 9 bases. CDR3 bases: TGTGCCAGCAGCTTTACAGGGTTCTCTGGAAACACCATATATTTT. Residues: CASSFTGFSGNTIYF. The variable domain in full, completed from reference TRBV7-2 and TRBJ1-3, reads GAGVSQSPSNKVTEKGKDVELRCDPISGHTALYWYRQSLGQGLEFLIYFQGNSAPDKSGLPSDRFSAERTGGSVSTLTIQRTQQEDSAVYLCASSFTGFSGNTIYFGEGSWLTVV.

The chain recombines TRBV28 with TRBJ2-7, with 8 bases that match TRBD2. The CDR3 contains 16 residues. J lost 3 bases, V lost 6 bases, and 13 bases had no gene match. The V gene's germline CDR1 is MDHEN and CDR2 SYDVKM. The CDR3, as DNA: TGTGCCAGCAGGCCGCTTATGACTAGCGAGAACTACGAGCAGTACTTC. Protein product: CASRPLMTSENYEQYF.

This chain joins TRBV7-2 and TRBJ2-1; no definite D call. Trimming removed 1 base at V and 6 bases at J, with 4 bases between. CDR3 length: 12 amino acids. Germline assignment: CDR1 SGHTA and CDR2 FQGNSA. The CDR3 region is CASSLVGNEQFF. CDR3 coding DNA: TGTGCCAGCAGCTTAGTCGGCAATGAGCAGTTCTTC.

The chain is built from TRBV7-8 and TRBJ1-2; maybe TRBD1 (5 bases). The CDR3 runs to 15 residues. V was trimmed by 5 bases and J by 4 bases, leaving 17 bases between them. Looked up from germline, CDR1 is SGHVS and CDR2 is FQNEAQ. The CDR3 region is CASSPRGGAFYGYTF. The CDR3 DNA follows: TGTGCCAGCAGCCCTCGGGGAGGGGCCTTCTATGGCTACACCTTC.